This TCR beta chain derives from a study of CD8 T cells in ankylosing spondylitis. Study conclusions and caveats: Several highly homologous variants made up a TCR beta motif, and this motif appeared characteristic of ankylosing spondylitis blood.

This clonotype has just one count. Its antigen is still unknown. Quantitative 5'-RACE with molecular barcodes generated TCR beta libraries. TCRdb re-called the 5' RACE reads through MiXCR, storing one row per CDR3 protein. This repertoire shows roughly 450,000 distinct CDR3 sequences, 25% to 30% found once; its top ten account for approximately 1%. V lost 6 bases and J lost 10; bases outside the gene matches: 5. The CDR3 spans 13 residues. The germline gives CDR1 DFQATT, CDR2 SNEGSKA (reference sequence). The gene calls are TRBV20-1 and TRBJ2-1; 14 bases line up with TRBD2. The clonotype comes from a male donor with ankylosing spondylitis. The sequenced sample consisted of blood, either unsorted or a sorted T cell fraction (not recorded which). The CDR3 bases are TGCAGTGCACCGGGACTAGCGGGAGTCGAGCAGTTCTTC. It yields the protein CSAPGLAGVEQFF.